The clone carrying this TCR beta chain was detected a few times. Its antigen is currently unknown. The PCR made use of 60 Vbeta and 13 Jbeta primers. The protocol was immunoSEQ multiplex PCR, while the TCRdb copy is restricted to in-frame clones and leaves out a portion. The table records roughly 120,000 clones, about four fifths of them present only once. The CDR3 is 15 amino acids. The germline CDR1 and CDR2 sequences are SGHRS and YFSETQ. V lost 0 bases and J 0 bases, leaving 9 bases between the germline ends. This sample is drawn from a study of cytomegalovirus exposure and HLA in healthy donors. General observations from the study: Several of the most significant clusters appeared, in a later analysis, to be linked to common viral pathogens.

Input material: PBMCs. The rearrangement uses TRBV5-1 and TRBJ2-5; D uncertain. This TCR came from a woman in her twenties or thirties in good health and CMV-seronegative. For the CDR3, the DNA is TGCGCCAGCAGCTTGGTGCCGGAGTACCAAGAGACCCAGTACTTC. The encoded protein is CASSLVPEYQETQYF. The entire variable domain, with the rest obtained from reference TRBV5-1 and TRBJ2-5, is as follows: KAGVTQTPRYLIKTRGQQVTLSCSPISGHRSVSWYQQTPGQGLQFLFEYFSETQRNKGNFPGRFSGRQFSNSRSEMNVSTLELGDSALYLCASSLVPEYQETQYFGPGTRLLVL.